This T cell receptor (beta chain) was identified during a study of blood T cell repertoires in COVID-19. About the study: Some COVID-19 samples were acute and others convalescent; all came from the United States, Italy and Spain. Nucleic acid was either cDNA or gDNA, and it came from T cells, B-cell-depleted T cells, or PBMCs.

Authors' analysis steps: How many nucleated cells were present was estimated from reference gene primer amplification. Libraries were prepared by immunoSEQ multiplex PCR; TCRdb keeps only in-frame clonotypes and omits some of them. The DNA was the basis for D and trimming; V, J and clone size are from that table. Of roughly 65,000 clones detected, around 83% appear once; the ten largest clones hold 3.5% to 5%. After removal of 4 bases from V and 5 bases from J, the junction contained 8 bases not matched to a gene. Per the germline V gene, CDR1 is MGHRA and CDR2 is YSYEKL. There are 16 residues in the CDR3.

The chain uses TRBV4-1 and TRBJ1-6; 7 bases align to TRBD1. Input material: peripheral blood. The sequence came from a middle-aged man with acute or convalescent COVID-19. CDR3 amino acids: CASSPQGKVHNSPLHF. DNA for the CDR3: TGCGCCAGCAGCCCACAGGGGAAGGTCCATAATTCACCCCTCCACTTT.